Given below is one T cell receptor beta chain in context. Its antigen is unknown. Assay used: immunoSEQ multiplex PCR; TCRdb lists only in-frame clones, some missing. The sample has about 79,000 clones, 80% to 90% seen once. The data belong to a study of OX40 agonist ivuxolimab in advanced cancers. The V gene end was trimmed by 3 bases and the J gene end by 2 bases; junction bases not matched to a gene: 4. CDR3 length: 14 residues. The germline V gene encodes CDR1 SGHNT and CDR2 YYREEE (reference sequence). Study-level points and caveats: Still undetermined is the antigen specificity of the expanded peripheral T cells.

Here the sequenced sample was CD4+ or CD8+ T cells sorted from blood, taken in a trial of the OX40 agonist ivuxolimab. The TCR was taken from an adult with an advanced solid tumor such as melanoma, head and neck, liver or kidney cancer. J is TRBJ2-7 and V is TRBV5-4; 8 bases match TRBD1. In nucleotides, the CDR3 is TGTGCCAGCAGCTGGACAGGGAAGACCTACGAGCAGTACTTC. This translates into CASSWTGKTYEQYF.